The next 24 T cell receptor beta chains were all read from a single sample in a study of Ad26.COV2.S vaccination and SARS-CoV-2 variants. The treatment was: 15 to 20 received Ad26.COV2.S at low or high dose, single or two shots; 5 received placebo; per-sample allocation not given. The study sampled participants on day 63 after the first vaccine or placebo injection. TCRdb's table, derived via immunoSEQ multiplex PCR, lists solely in-frame clones and lacks some. The table includes 360,000 or so clones, around 89% detected once. The sample consisted of peripheral blood, taken in a trial of Ad26.COV2.S vaccine versus placebo. The receptor source for this set is a person aged 18-60 years who received the Ad26.COV2.S COVID-19 vaccine or a placebo.

The chain uses TRBV9 and TRBJ2-7; TRBD1 matches 7 bases. CDR1 is SGDLS and CDR2 is YYNGEE in the germline V gene. V dropped 4 bases and J dropped 0; count of bases not matched to a gene: 10. The CDR3 spans 16 residues. CDR3 bases: TGTGCCAGCAGCCCTCGCGCGGACAGGTTCTCCTACGAGCAGTACTTC. It specifies CASSPRADRFSYEQYF.

The rearrangement uses TRBV6-4 and TRBJ2-2, with a tentative D call TRBD1 (6 bases). The CDR3 has 14 residues. Per germline, CDR1 MRHNA and CDR2 SNTAGT. Deletions cut 8 bases from V and 6 bases from J, with 16 bases between. The CDR3 nucleotides are TGTGCCAGCGCACCTCTCAGGGGTTCCGGGGAGCTGTTTTTT. Amino acid sequence: CASAPLRGSGELFF.

The chain has TRBV6-5 and TRBJ1-2; D possibly corresponds to TRBD1 (5 bases). CDR1 MNHEY and CDR2 SVGAGI come from the germline V gene. The V end was cut by 4 bases, the J end by 8 bases, with 8 bases between. The CDR3 length is 11 residues. CDR3 nucleotide sequence: TGTGCCAGCAGTTCCGGGGGAGGCTACACCTTC. Amino acid sequence: CASSSGGGYTF.

The chain links TRBV5-1 to TRBJ1-2; D unresolved. The CDR3 has 12 residues. Trimming left V 4 bases short and J 8 bases short, with 12 bases between. Germline V gives CDR1 SGHRS, CDR2 YFSETQ. In DNA, the CDR3 is TGCGCCAGCAGCGCCACAGAGAGAGGCTACACCTTC. Residues: CASSATERGYTF. The variable domain in full, with the rest retrieved from reference TRBV5-1 and TRBJ1-2, is KAGVTQTPRYLIKTRGQQVTLSCSPISGHRSVSWYQQTPGQGLQFLFEYFSETQRNKGNFPGRFSGRQFSNSRSEMNVSTLELGDSALYLCASSATERGYTFGSGTRLTVV.

The V call is TRBV7-9, the J call TRBJ1-1; D remains unclear. V lost 1 base and J lost 0, with 6 bases in between. CDR3 length equals 14 residues. Germline V gene data show CDR1 as SEHNR and CDR2 as FQNEAQ (reference sequence). The CDR3 DNA reads TGTGCCAGCAGCTTAGGACAAATGAACACTGAAGCTTTCTTT. Translated: CASSLGQMNTEAFF.

The chain has TRBV2 and TRBJ2-1; maybe TRBD1 (5 bases). Per the germline V gene, CDR1 is SNHLY and CDR2 is FYNNEI. Deletions cut 3 bases from V and 2 bases from J, with 17 bases between. The CDR3 sequence is 17 residues long. This CDR3 reads CASSDGAGLIPYNEQFF. DNA of the CDR3: TGTGCCAGCAGTGATGGGGCAGGTCTTATCCCCTACAATGAGCAGTTCTTC.

This chain connects TRBV25-1 to TRBJ2-1; 8 nucleotides align to TRBD2. Per the germline V gene, CDR1 is MGHDK and CDR2 is SYGVNS. CDR3 size: 15 residues. The V segment lost 10 bases and the J segment 5 bases; nucleotides outside the gene matches: 13. Written as DNA, the CDR3 is TGTGCCACCGCTCACTTTAGCGGGATAGACAATGAGCAGTTCTTC. Translation: CATAHFSGIDNEQFF.

The genes are TRBV29-1 and TRBJ1-5; 7 positions match TRBD1. The CDR3 sequence is 13 residues long. After removal of 5 bases from V and 7 bases from J, the junction contained 8 bases not matched to a gene. The V gene's germline CDR1 is SQVTM and CDR2 ANQGSEA. In nucleotides, the CDR3 is TGCAGCGTTATTACAGGGGTAGAGCAGCCCCAGCATTTT. Translated: CSVITGVEQPQHF. The full variable domain, completed using reference TRBV29-1 and TRBJ1-5, is SAVISQKPSRDICQRGTSLTIQCQVDSQVTMMFWYRQQPGQSLTLIATANQGSEATYESGFVIDKFPISRPNLTFSTLTVSNMSPEDSSIYLCSVITGVEQPQHFGDGTRLSIL.

This sequence joins TRBV6-5 and TRBJ2-4, with D tentatively TRBD2 (5 bases). The CDR3 contains 15 residues. The germline V gene encodes CDR1 MNHEY and CDR2 SVGAGI. The V gene lost 6 bases and the J gene lost 1 base, with 13 bases spanning the gap. Here the CDR3 DNA reads TGTGCCAGCAGCCCCCTAACTAGTGCCAAAAACATTCAGTACTTC. It is translated as CASSPLTSAKNIQYF.

The gene calls are TRBV15 and TRBJ1-6; 8 bases line up with TRBD1. The trim removed 5 bases at V and 10 bases at J, leaving 4 bases unmatched. This CDR3 has 13 amino acids. Per the germline V gene, CDR1 is LNHNV and CDR2 is YYDKDF (reference sequence). The CDR3 here is CATSWDRSSPLHF. In nucleotides, the CDR3 is TGTGCCACCAGCTGGGACAGGAGCTCACCCCTCCACTTT.

The rearrangement uses TRBV19 and TRBJ1-1; D remains unclear. Germline CDR1 and CDR2: LNHDA and SQIVND (reference sequence). The V gene lost 6 bases and the J gene lost 5 bases, with 16 bases spanning the gap. This CDR3 comprises 14 residues. In nucleotides, the CDR3 is TGTGCCAGTAGCTTTCGACGTTGGGTGACTGAAGCTTTCTTT. Encoded protein: CASSFRRWVTEAFF.

V and J are TRBV19 and TRBJ2-3, with TRBD2 matching over 13 bases. The CDR3 is 14 amino acids. V dropped 5 bases and J dropped 11; count of bases not matched to a gene: 7. Germline CDR1 LNHDA, CDR2 SQIVND (reference sequence). The CDR3 sequence: CASSWGTSGKEQYF. The CDR3 DNA is TGTGCCAGTAGTTGGGGGACTAGCGGGAAGGAGCAGTATTTT.

The rearrangement uses TRBV5-6 and TRBJ2-1; 11 nucleotides agree with TRBD2. This CDR3 is built from 16 residues. Germline V gene sequence: CDR1 SGHDT, CDR2 YYEEEE. Trimming took 0 bases from V and 7 from J; bases not matched to a gene: 6. The CDR3 DNA sequence: TGTGCCAGCAGCTTGGCGGTTAGCGGGAGGGTGAATGAGCAGTTCTTC. Encoded protein: CASSLAVSGRVNEQFF. The variable domain in full, with the rest retrieved from reference TRBV5-6 and TRBJ2-1, is DAGVTQSPTHLIKTRGQQVTLRCSPKSGHDTVSWYQQALGQGPQFIFQYYEEEERQRGNFPDRFSGHQFPNYSSELNVNALLLGDSALYLCASSLAVSGRVNEQFFGPGTRLTVL.

The J gene is TRBJ1-1, the V gene TRBV4-1, with D hard to call. V lost 1 base to trimming and J lost 10 bases, with 13 bases between them. Germline V gene lookup returns CDR1 MGHRA and CDR2 YSYEKL. There are 13 residues in the CDR3. The CDR3 nucleotides read TGCGCCAGCAGCCAAGTGGGAGGCCGGCCAGCTTTCTTT. It codes for CASSQVGGRPAFF.

The rearrangement joins TRBV5-1 to TRBJ1-1; 10 positions agree with TRBD1. Germline-derived CDR1 and CDR2 are SGHRS and YFSETQ. CDR3 length: 16 amino acids. The trim removed 4 bases at V and 7 bases at J, leaving 13 bases unmatched. The CDR3, as DNA: TGCGCCAGCAGCCGTTCGACCGGGACAGGGGACAGTGAAGCTTTCTTT. Its translation is CASSRSTGTGDSEAFF.

The chain recombines TRBV2 with TRBJ2-2, with D perhaps TRBD1 (5 bases). V was clipped by 3 bases and J by 10 bases, with 6 bases between them. The length of the CDR3 is 11 residues. Germline V gene data show CDR1 as SNHLY and CDR2 as FYNNEI. Here the CDR3 DNA reads TGTGCCAGCAGTGAGGGGCTGGAGCTGTTTTTT. Its translation: CASSEGLELFF.

In the case of this clone: Other nucleotide sequences in the sample specify the same CDR3. CDR3 in DNA: TGTGCCAGCAGTCCCCGGGGCAGGGGCAATCAGCCCCAGCATTTT. This encodes CASSPRGRGNQPQHF. This chain uses TRBV28 with TRBJ1-5; D possibly corresponds to TRBD1 (5 bases). CDR3 length: 15 residues. Germline V CDR1 and CDR2: MDHEN, SYDVKM. Trimming took 5 bases from V and 2 from J, leaving 13 bases between them.

The gene calls are TRBV25-1 and TRBJ1-6, with 7 bases fitting TRBD1. Per the germline V gene, CDR1 is MGHDK and CDR2 is SYGVNS. The V gene end was trimmed by 2 bases and the J gene end by 4 bases; junction bases not matched to a gene: 2. CDR3 length equals 15 residues. The CDR3 DNA is TGTGCCAGCAGTGAAGCGGGACAGTATAATTCACCCCTCCACTTT. It is translated as CASSEAGQYNSPLHF.

This clone was detected a few times. The rearrangement joins TRBV28 to TRBJ2-5; 13 nucleotides align to TRBD2. The germline V gene has CDR1 MDHEN and CDR2 SYDVKM. Unmatched junction bases numbered 9, after V lost 5 bases and J lost 6 bases. CDR3 length: 16 amino acids. The CDR3 sequence: CASSKLAGGPGKTQYF. Written as DNA, the CDR3 is TGTGCCAGCAGTAAACTAGCGGGAGGGCCGGGGAAGACCCAGTACTTC.

The V and J genes are TRBV5-4 and TRBJ1-1; D remains ambiguous. The CDR3 contains 13 residues. V lost 0 bases and J lost 8, with 11 bases in between. Germline lookup yields CDR1 SGHNT and CDR2 YYREEE (reference sequence). For the CDR3, the DNA is TGTGCCAGCAGCTTGGAACGAGGAGACGAAGCTTTCTTT. Translating gives CASSLERGDEAFF.

In its sample, this clone was seen once. The chain joins TRBV3-1 (or the pseudogene TRBV3-2) to TRBJ2-3; 9 bases are shared with TRBD2. The CDR3 is made up of 15 amino acids. Germline values: CDR1 LGHDT, CDR2 YNNKEL (reference sequence). J was trimmed by 4 bases and V by 2 bases; bases with no gene match: 4. The CDR3 DNA sequence: TGTGCCAGCAGCCAAACGGGACTAGCCGCAGATACGCAGTATTTT. Amino acid sequence: CASSQTGLAADTQYF.

V and J are TRBV7-6 and TRBJ2-4, with 7 nucleotides matching TRBD2. The CDR3 totals 21 residues. The V gene's germline CDR1 is SGHVS and CDR2 FNYEAQ. The V and J ends lost 1 base and 0 bases, in that order; junction bases with no gene match: 18. CDR3 in DNA: TGTGCCAGCAGCTTAGAACGCGACAGACCGCGAGCGGGAATAGCCAAAAACATTCAGTACTTC. Encoded protein: CASSLERDRPRAGIAKNIQYF. Variable domain in full (rest from reference TRBV7-6 and TRBJ2-4): GAGVSQSPRYKVTKRGQDVALRCDPISGHVSLYWYRQALGQGPEFLTYFNYEAQQDKSGLPNDRFSAERPEGSISTLTIQRTEQRDSAMYRCASSLERDRPRAGIAKNIQYFGAGTRLSVL.

The chain recombines TRBV5-6 with TRBJ1-4; D not resolved. Between the trimmed V and J ends, which lost 2 bases and 8 bases, there was a span of 19 bases. CDR1 and CDR2 (germline): SGHDT, YYEEEE. CDR3 size: 16 residues. The CDR3 bases are TGTGCCAGCAGCTTAATTTCAAAGGGCCGAAAGGAAAAACTGTTTTTT. This codes for CASSLISKGRKEKLFF.

The rearrangement uses TRBV7-2 and TRBJ1-2, with 9 bases matching TRBD1. Germline values: CDR1 SGHTA, CDR2 FQGNSA. The CDR3 has 15 residues. V lost 1 base to trimming and J lost 8 bases; unmatched junction nucleotides: 8. As DNA, the CDR3 is TGTGCCAGCAGCTTAGGGGGGACAGGGTCAGAAGGCTACACCTTC. It translates to CASSLGGTGSEGYTF.